Included here is one T cell receptor beta chain sequence, with context. The data belong to a study of T cell responses to AZD1222 COVID-19 vaccine. Here immunoSEQ multiplex PCR was the method, and the copy in TCRdb shows in-frame clones only, minus some. There are around 140,000 clones in the sample, with around 2.2% held by the top ten. Germline CDR1 and CDR2: GTSNPN and SVGIG (reference sequence). This CDR3 has 18 amino acids. V was trimmed by 0 bases and J by 4 bases, leaving 21 bases between them. The TCR sequence derives from an adult in good health. The rearrangement links TRBV30 to TRBJ2-2; TRBD1 might be the D (6 bases). Sequencing input: peripheral blood. The CDR3 DNA follows: TGTGCCTGGAGTGTACGGGGCGGGCAGGGGAGAGGCACCGGGGAGCTGTTTTTT. It encodes CAWSVRGGQGRGTGELFF.